The 14 T cell receptor beta chains given below trace back to one sample, sequenced in a study of T cell changes during pregnancy in multiple sclerosis. Libraries were prepared by immunoSEQ multiplex PCR; TCRdb keeps only in-frame clonotypes and omits some of them. The repertoire consists of approximately 50,000 clones, with roughly 94% occurring once and the leading ten covering less than 0.35%. Sequenced here: CD4+ T cells from peripheral blood mononuclear cells, sampled in the third trimester of pregnancy. The source of these receptors is a female donor with multiple sclerosis, enrolled in a pregnancy study.

The V call is TRBV7-8, the J call TRBJ2-7; D gene uncertain. The V end lost 5 bases, the J end lost 1 base, and 12 bases lay between the germline ends. CDR1 is SGHVS and CDR2 is FQNEAQ in the germline V gene. The CDR3 sequence is 14 residues long. In DNA, the CDR3 is TGTGCCAGCAGCGGCCGGGTGCGATCCTACGAGCAGTACTTC. This codes for CASSGRVRSYEQYF.

The chain has TRBV2 and TRBJ1-2, with 7 nucleotides matching TRBD1. The CDR3 runs to 13 residues. CDR1 SNHLY and CDR2 FYNNEI come from the germline V gene. The V gene end was trimmed by 6 bases and the J gene end by 6 bases; junction bases not matched to a gene: 7. CDR3 sequence (DNA): TGTGCCAGCAGCTACTACAGGGGACATGGCTACACCTTC. This translates into CASSYYRGHGYTF.

CDR3 protein: CASKAGENTGELFF. CDR3 nucleotides: TGTGCCAGCAAGGCAGGGGAGAACACCGGGGAGCTGTTTTTT. The V gene is TRBV6-6, the J gene TRBJ2-2; D may be TRBD1 (6 bases). Germline assignment: CDR1 MNHNY and CDR2 SVGAGI (reference sequence). This CDR3 comprises 14 residues. Deletions cut 7 bases from V and 1 base from J, with 10 bases between.

This chain links TRBV2 with TRBJ1-5, with TRBD1 matching 9 bases. This CDR3 region has 14 residues. Germline V gene sequence: CDR1 SNHLY, CDR2 FYNNEI. V shed 8 bases and J 6 bases; nucleotides not matched to a gene: 8. CDR3 residues: CASVPGQGTQPQHF. In DNA, the CDR3 is TGTGCCAGCGTTCCGGGACAGGGCACTCAGCCCCAGCATTTT.

The V and J genes are TRBV5-1 and TRBJ1-2; 12 bases are a match to TRBD1. J was trimmed by 6 bases and V by 1 base; bases with no gene match: 10. The germline V gene has CDR1 SGHRS and CDR2 YFSETQ. CDR3 size: 17 residues. CDR3 nucleotide sequence: TGCGCCAGCAGCTTGTACGCCGGGACAGGGGGCGCCGATGGCTACACCTTC. Translation: CASSLYAGTGGADGYTF.

The V gene is TRBV7-6, the J gene TRBJ1-6; no definite D call. Looked up from germline, CDR1 is SGHVS and CDR2 is FNYEAQ. The CDR3 spans 15 residues. Deletions cut 2 bases from V and 7 bases from J, with 12 bases between. CDR3 in DNA: TGTGCCAGCAGCTTACGGAGTGTTGGGAATTCACCCCTCCACTTT. It translates to CASSLRSVGNSPLHF.

Only a few counts were recorded for this clone. This chain uses TRBV5-5 with TRBJ2-3; D is ambiguous. The CDR3 is 15 residues long. Germline assignment: CDR1 SGHKS and CDR2 YYEKEE (reference sequence). V lost 2 bases to trimming and J lost 2 bases, with 12 bases between them. Here the CDR3 DNA reads TGTGCCAGCAGCTTTAGTGGTTTCTACACAGATACGCAGTATTTT. This translates into CASSFSGFYTDTQYF.

The CDR3 spells CSVEGMREKEQFF. CDR3 bases: TGCAGCGTTGAAGGGATGAGGGAGAAGGAGCAGTTCTTC. The chain uses TRBV29-1 and TRBJ2-1; TRBD2 might be the D (5 bases). Per the germline V gene, CDR1 is SQVTM and CDR2 is ANQGSEA. Trimming left V 1 base short and J 10 bases short, with 14 bases between. CDR3 length: 13 residues.

The chain is built from TRBV30 and TRBJ2-1; 9 bases match TRBD2. In germline, CDR1 is GTSNPN, CDR2 SVGIG (reference sequence). The CDR3 sequence is 16 residues long. V shed 1 base, J shed 7 bases, and the junction held 11 bases outside the gene matches. In DNA, the CDR3 is TGTGCCTGGAGTGGATTCGGGCGGGGGGGCCAGAATGAGCAGTTCTTC. It yields the protein CAWSGFGRGGQNEQFF. Combining the CDR3 with reference TRBV30 and TRBJ2-1 gives the whole variable domain SQTIHQWPATLVQPVGSPLSLECTVEGTSNPNLYWYRQAAGRGLQLLFYSVGIGQISSEVPQNLSASRPQDRQFILSSKKLLLSDSGFYLCAWSGFGRGGQNEQFFGPGTRLTVL.

This chain connects TRBV28 to TRBJ1-6; D unclear. The germline CDR1 and CDR2 sequences are MDHEN and SYDVKM. CDR3 length: 11 residues. Trimming removed 5 bases at V and 17 bases at J, with 13 bases between. The CDR3, as DNA: TGTGCCAGCAGTCCCGCGATCCTAGTCCACTTT. It encodes CASSPAILVHF. Complete variable domain (other parts from reference TRBV28 and TRBJ1-6): DVKVTQSSRYLVKRTGEKVFLECVQDMDHENMFWYRQDPGLGLRLIYFSYDVKMKEKGDIPEGYSVSREKKERFSLILESASTNQTSMYLCASSPAILVHFGNGTRLTVT.

The CDR3 bases are TGTGCCAGCAGCTTCCGGGAACCCGGGCCCTACAATGAGCAGTTCTTC. Translated, it gives CASSFREPGPYNEQFF. The J gene is TRBJ2-1, the V gene TRBV7-8, with a possible D match to TRBD2 (5 bases). Germline values: CDR1 SGHVS, CDR2 FQNEAQ. Trimming took off 3 bases at V and 2 bases at J, with 14 bases between the two ends. There are 16 residues in the CDR3.

This clone showed up just once. The chain recombines TRBV6-5 with TRBJ1-2; D unresolved. V lost 5 bases to trimming and J lost 4 bases, with 14 bases between them. Germline-derived CDR1 and CDR2 are MNHEY and SVGAGI. This CDR3 spans 14 amino acids. The CDR3 protein is CASSREKYPYGYTF. The CDR3 DNA is TGTGCCAGCAGTCGGGAGAAGTACCCCTATGGCTACACCTTC.

The chain is built from TRBV28 and TRBJ2-6; 8 positions agree with TRBD1. CDR1 is MDHEN and CDR2 is SYDVKM in the germline V gene. The junction had 20 bases not matched to a gene; V was cut back by 6 bases and J by 7 bases. This CDR3 contains 19 residues. The CDR3 DNA sequence: TGTGCCAGCAGCAGTTTATCAAAACAGCAGGGGGCAAAAGCCAACGTCCTGACTTTC. Amino acid sequence: CASSSLSKQQGAKANVLTF.

This clone was recorded only once. The rearrangement links TRBV29-1 to TRBJ1-2; D unclear. The CDR3 covers 14 residues. V lost 1 base, J lost 2 bases, and 11 bases lay in between. Per germline, CDR1 SQVTM and CDR2 ANQGSEA. The CDR3 DNA reads as TGCAGCGTTGAAGGCAGCAGGAAGAACTATGGCTACACCTTC. Its protein product is CSVEGSRKNYGYTF.